This TCR beta chain was retrieved from a study of glioma-infiltrating T cells. Overall study results and limits: Very few CDR3 sequences were shared between tissue and blood. Non-neoplastic patients had below-expected tissue-blood divergence, while all gliomas exceeded expectation.

Using RNA template, CDR3s of TCR alpha and beta were amplified with iRepertoire arm-PCR. One-step reverse transcription and amplification started from approximately 100-400 ng of tissue mRNA or PBMC total RNA. MiXCR, run by TCRdb on the multiplex PCR reads, gives a single entry per CDR3 protein. Of 150,000 to 200,000 distinct CDR3 sequences in the sample, around 42% were seen once. To note about this clonotype: Its antigen is currently unknown. This may be a read error: a much more frequent sequence differs by one nucleotide.

The CDR3 has 15 residues. In germline, CDR1 is LGHDT, CDR2 YNNKEL (reference sequence). The specimen was glioma tissue, nonneoplastic brain tissue, or PBMCs (not recorded which). This chain connects TRBV3-1 to TRBJ1-2; TRBD1 is a possible D gene (6 bases). This clonotype was sampled from a human donor with low-grade glioma or glioblastoma, undergoing nonglioma brain surgery, or in good health (not recorded which). The chain's CDR3 is CASSPITTRGYGYIF. The DNA for the CDR3 is TGTGCCAGCAGCCCCATCACCACCAGGGGATATGGCTACATCTTC.